Here is one T cell receptor beta chain with its context. This clonotype has a count of ten or more. The specificity of this receptor is unknown. No base qualities exist here, and no much larger clone lies one base off it. The entry originates in a study of T cell repertoires in cytomegalovirus infection (dated by TCRdb to 2018 to 2020). A note on the overall study: Because public TCR beta signatures pointed to carriage of CMV infection together with the matching HLA type, the HLA type of each donor mattered for the analysis.

CDR1 SGHRS and CDR2 YFSETQ were looked up in the germline V gene. The CDR3, from cysteine to phenylalanine, totals 15 residues. The retained sequence is limited to the CDR3, 45 bases, with the frame set at the first base. V is trimmed back by 4 bases and J by 3 bases, and the junction contains 8 bases that no gene match accounts for. Sequenced using an Illumina HiSeq 1500. Using fastp at Q25 and MiXCR, TCRdb reprocessed the public reads and kept productive beta chains. Rows with one shared CDR3 protein collapse into an entry with the most common genes and DNA. Recorded for this sample are almost 300,000 distinct CDR3 sequences; approximately 10% of them occurred a single time. The top ten clones comprise less than 3% of the sample. The research as a whole found: In the ex vivo response, HLA-C-restricted CMV-specific TCR beta clonotypes were dominant, and in two of eight donors the single most frequent clonotype came from this HLA-C-restricted group. Carriers of CMV infection plus the relevant HLA type were discriminated by the cumulative frequency of public TCR beta family members in the study cohort and in an independent approximately 340-donor cohort.

This receptor chain uses TRBV5-1 and TRBJ1-2; TRBD1 fits 8 bases in the junction. The receptor was isolated from a human donor in good health (CMV status not recorded). Some clones in this sample may be carry-over from other donors' samples. Material for sequencing was PBMCs. The DNA sequence is TGCGCCAGCAGCCGATGGACAGGGTCTGACTATGGCTACACCTTC. Its translation is CASSRWTGSDYGYTF.